Below, one TCR beta chain is given with its context. Its target is not known. These data originate in a study of neoadjuvant nivolumab and ipilimumab in lung cancer. Study-level background: Nivolumab 3 mg/kg was given days 1, 15 and 29, plus ipilimumab 1 mg/kg day 1 in combination.

Deletions cut 1 base from V and 4 bases from J, with 10 bases between. The CDR3 covers 13 residues. Per the germline V gene, CDR1 is GTSNPN and CDR2 is SVGIG (reference sequence). Study findings and constraints: Compared with tumor-adjacent uninvolved lung, resected tumors showed greater richness and clonality. From pretherapy to surgery, tumor richness and clonality rose with dual therapy.

Profiling relied on immunoSEQ multiplex PCR, and the TCRdb table lists in-frame clones only, not all of them. The repertoire includes more than 25,000 clones, approximately 85% of them detected once, and around 9.3% sits in the top ten. This TCR derives from an adult with non-small cell lung cancer. This chain connects TRBV30 to TRBJ1-2; D call uncertain. The source was tumor tissue, collected after neoadjuvant nivolumab, alone or with ipilimumab, at or shortly before surgery. The CDR3 nucleotides read TGTGCCTGGAGTGGTCAGACTCTCTATGGCTACACCTTC. Residues: CAWSGQTLYGYTF. The whole variable domain, filled in from reference TRBV30 and TRBJ1-2, reads SQTIHQWPATLVQPVGSPLSLECTVEGTSNPNLYWYRQAAGRGLQLLFYSVGIGQISSEVPQNLSASRPQDRQFILSSKKLLLSDSGFYLCAWSGQTLYGYTFGSGTRLTVV.